This T cell receptor (beta chain) was documented in a study of T cell changes during pregnancy in multiple sclerosis. The assay was immunoSEQ multiplex PCR, and TCRdb's table has in-frame clones only and misses some. Here the sample spans 43,000 or so clones, roughly 90% being singletons. This CDR3 is 16 amino acids long. Per the germline V gene, CDR1 is SGDLS and CDR2 is YYNGEE. After removal of 4 bases from V and 2 bases from J, the junction contained 9 bases not matched to a gene. Sequenced input: PBMCs (not recorded whether the cells were cultured). The sequence derives from a female donor with multiple sclerosis, enrolled in a pregnancy study. The chain recombines TRBV9 with TRBJ1-2; 9 bases are a match to TRBD1. The CDR3 nucleotides read TGTGCCAGCAGCCCTGGGGGACAGGGCAGCAACTATGGCTACACCTTC. This translates into CASSPGGQGSNYGYTF.